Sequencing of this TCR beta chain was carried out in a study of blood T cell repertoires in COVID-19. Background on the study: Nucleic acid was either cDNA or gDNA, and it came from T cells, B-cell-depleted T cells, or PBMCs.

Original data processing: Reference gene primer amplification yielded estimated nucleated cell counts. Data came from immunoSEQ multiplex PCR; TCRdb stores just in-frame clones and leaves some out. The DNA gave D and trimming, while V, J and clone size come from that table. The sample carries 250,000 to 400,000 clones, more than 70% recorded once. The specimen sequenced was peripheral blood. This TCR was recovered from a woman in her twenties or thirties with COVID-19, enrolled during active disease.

CDR3 nucleotides: TGTGCCAGCAGCGTAGGGGTGGGCGGAGGACTAGCGGGGGGCCGCGGGGAGCAGTACTTC. As protein: CASSVGVGGGLAGGRGEQYF. The chain is built from TRBV9 and TRBJ2-7; TRBD2 agrees at 14 bases. CDR3 length: 20 amino acids. The germline V gene encodes CDR1 SGDLS and CDR2 YYNGEE. The V segment lost 0 bases and the J segment 7 bases; nucleotides outside the gene matches: 18.